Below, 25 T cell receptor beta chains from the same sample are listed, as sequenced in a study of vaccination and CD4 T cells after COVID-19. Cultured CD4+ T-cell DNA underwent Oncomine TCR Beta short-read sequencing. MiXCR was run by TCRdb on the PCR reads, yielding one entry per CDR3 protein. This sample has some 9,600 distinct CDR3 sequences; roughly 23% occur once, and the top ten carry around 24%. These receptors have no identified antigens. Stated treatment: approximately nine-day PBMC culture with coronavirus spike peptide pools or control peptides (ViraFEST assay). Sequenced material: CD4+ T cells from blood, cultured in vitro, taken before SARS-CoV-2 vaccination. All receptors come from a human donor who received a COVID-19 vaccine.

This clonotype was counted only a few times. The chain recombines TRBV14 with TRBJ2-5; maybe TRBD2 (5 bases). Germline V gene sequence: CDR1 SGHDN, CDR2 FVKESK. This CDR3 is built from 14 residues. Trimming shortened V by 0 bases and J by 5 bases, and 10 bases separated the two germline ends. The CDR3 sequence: CASSQEWERETQYF. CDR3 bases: TGTGCCAGCAGCCAAGAGTGGGAGCGGGAGACCCAGTACTTC.

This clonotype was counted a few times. The chain's CDR3 is CASRPTFGTGNSYTF. Written as DNA, the CDR3 is TGTGCCAGCAGGCCGACGTTTGGGACAGGGAATAGCTACACCTTC. The chain has TRBV6-1 and TRBJ1-2, with TRBD1 matching 9 bases. V shed 6 bases and J 9 bases; nucleotides not matched to a gene: 14. Germline lookup yields CDR1 MNHNS and CDR2 SASEGT. This CDR3 region has 15 residues.

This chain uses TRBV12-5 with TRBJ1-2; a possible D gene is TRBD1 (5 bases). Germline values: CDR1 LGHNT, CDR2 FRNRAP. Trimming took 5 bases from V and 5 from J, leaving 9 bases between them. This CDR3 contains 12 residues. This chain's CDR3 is CASGPGGYGYTF. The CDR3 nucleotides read TGTGCTAGTGGTCCCGGGGGGTATGGCTACACCTTC.

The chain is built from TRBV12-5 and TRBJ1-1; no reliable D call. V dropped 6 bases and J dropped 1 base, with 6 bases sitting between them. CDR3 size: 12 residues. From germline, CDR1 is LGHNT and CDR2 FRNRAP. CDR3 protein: CASGVENTEAFF. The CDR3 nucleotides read TGTGCTAGTGGAGTCGAGAACACTGAAGCTTTCTTT.

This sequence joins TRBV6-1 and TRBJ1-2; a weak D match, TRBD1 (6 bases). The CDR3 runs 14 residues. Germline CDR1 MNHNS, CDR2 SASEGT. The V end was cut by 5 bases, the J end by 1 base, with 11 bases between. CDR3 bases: TGTGCCAGCAGTAACCGGGACAATAACTATGGCTACACCTTC. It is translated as CASSNRDNNYGYTF.

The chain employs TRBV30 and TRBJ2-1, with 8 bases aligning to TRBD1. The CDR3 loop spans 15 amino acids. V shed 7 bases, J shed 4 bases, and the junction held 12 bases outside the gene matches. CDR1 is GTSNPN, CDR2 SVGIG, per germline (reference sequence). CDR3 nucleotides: TGTGCCTCCCGACGGGGCAGGGGGCAATACAATGAGCAGTTCTTC. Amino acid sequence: CASRRGRGQYNEQFF.

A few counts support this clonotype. The CDR3 DNA reads as TGCAGTGCTAGAGGAGGGGTGGGGGACACTGAAGCTTTCTTT. It is translated as CSARGGVGDTEAFF. The genes are TRBV20-1 and TRBJ1-1; D possibly corresponds to TRBD1 (5 bases). Trimming pared 1 base from V and 3 bases from J, leaving 12 bases between. The CDR3 spans 14 residues. Germline CDR1 is DFQATT and CDR2 is SNEGSKA (reference sequence).

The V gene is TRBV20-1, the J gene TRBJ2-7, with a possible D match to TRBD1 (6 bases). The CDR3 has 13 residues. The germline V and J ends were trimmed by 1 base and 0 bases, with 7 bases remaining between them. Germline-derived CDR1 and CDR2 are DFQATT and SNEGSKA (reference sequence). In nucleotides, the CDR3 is TGCAGTGCTAGAGCGGACAGCTCCTACGAGCAGTACTTC. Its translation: CSARADSSYEQYF.

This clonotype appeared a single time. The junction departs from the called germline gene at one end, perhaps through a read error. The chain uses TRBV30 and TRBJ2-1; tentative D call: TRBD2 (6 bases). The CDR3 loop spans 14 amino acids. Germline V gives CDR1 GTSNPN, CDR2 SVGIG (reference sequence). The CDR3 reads CAWSVRLDYNEQFF. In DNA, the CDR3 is TGTGCCTGGAGTGTACGGCTGGACTACAACGAGCAGTTCTTC.

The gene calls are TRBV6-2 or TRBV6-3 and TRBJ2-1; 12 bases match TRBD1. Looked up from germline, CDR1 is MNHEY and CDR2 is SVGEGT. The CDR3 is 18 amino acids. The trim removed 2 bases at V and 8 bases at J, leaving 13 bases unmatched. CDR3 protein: CASSYLTGQGAWHYEQFF. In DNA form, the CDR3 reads TGTGCCAGCAGTTACCTAACGGGACAGGGGGCTTGGCACTATGAGCAGTTCTTC.

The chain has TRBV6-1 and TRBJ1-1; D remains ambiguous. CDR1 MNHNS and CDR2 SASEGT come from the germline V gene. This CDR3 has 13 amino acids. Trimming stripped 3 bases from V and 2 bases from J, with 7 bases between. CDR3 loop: CASSDLDNTEAFF. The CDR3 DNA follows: TGTGCCAGCAGTGATTTGGACAACACTGAAGCTTTCTTT.

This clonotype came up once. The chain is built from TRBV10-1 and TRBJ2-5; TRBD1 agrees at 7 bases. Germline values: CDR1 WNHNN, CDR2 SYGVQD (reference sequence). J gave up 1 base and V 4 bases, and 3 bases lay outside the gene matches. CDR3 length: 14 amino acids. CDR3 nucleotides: TGCGCCAGCAGTGGGAACAGGGGCCAAGAGACCCAGTACTTC. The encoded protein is CASSGNRGQETQYF.

DNA for the CDR3: TGTGCCAGCAGCTCCCCCGTTAGGTTCACCGGGGAGCTGTTTTTT. Translating it yields CASSSPVRFTGELFF. The chain is built from TRBV7-9 and TRBJ2-2; unclear D gene. Germline-derived CDR1 and CDR2 are SEHNR and FQNEAQ (reference sequence). This CDR3 spans 15 amino acids. Trimming left V 4 bases short and J 4 bases short, with 13 bases between.

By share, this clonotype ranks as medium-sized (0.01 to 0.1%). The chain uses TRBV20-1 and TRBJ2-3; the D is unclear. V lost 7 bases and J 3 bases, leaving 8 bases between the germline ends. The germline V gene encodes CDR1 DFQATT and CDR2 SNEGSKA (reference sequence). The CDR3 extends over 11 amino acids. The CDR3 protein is CSEGRTDTQYF. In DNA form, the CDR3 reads TGCAGTGAGGGTAGGACAGATACGCAGTATTTT.

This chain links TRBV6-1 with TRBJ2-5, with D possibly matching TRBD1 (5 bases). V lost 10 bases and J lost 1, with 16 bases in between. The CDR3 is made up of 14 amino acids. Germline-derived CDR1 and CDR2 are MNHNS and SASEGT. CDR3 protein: CATRQPQGQETQYF. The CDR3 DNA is TGTGCCACCCGACAGCCCCAGGGCCAAGAGACCCAGTACTTC.

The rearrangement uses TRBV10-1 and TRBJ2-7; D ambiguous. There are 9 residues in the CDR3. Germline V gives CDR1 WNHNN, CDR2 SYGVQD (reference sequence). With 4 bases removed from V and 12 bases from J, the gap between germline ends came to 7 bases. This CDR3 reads CASSGPAYF. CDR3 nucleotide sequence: TGCGCCAGCAGTGGGCCGGCGTACTTC.

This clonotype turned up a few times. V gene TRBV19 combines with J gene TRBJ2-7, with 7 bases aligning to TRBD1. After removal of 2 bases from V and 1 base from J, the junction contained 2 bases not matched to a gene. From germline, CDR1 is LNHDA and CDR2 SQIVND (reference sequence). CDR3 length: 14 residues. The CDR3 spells CASSINRGSYEQYF. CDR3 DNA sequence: TGTGCCAGTAGTATAAACAGGGGATCCTACGAGCAGTACTTC.

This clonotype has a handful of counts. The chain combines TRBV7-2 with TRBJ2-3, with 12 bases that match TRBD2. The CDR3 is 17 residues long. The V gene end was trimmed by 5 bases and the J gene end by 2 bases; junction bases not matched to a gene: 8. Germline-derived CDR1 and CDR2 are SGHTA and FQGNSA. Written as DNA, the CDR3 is TGTGCCAGCAGCCGGACAACTAGCGGGGGGAACACAGATACGCAGTATTTT. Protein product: CASSRTTSGGNTDTQYF.

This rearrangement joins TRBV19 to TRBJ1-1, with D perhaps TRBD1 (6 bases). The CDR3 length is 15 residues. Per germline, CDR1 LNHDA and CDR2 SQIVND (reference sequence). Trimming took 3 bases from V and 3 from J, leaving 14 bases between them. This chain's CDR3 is CASSIGVTGYTEAFF. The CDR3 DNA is TGTGCCAGTAGTATCGGGGTCACAGGGTACACTGAAGCTTTCTTT.

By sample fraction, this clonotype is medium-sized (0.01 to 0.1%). CDR3 bases: TGTGCCAGCAGTAGAGGACAGGGCCCCGGAAAGACCCAGTACTTC. Protein: CASSRGQGPGKTQYF. The chain has TRBV6-1 and TRBJ2-5; 8 bases match TRBD1. Unmatched junction bases numbered 11, after V lost 5 bases and J lost 6 bases. The CDR3 spans 15 residues. The germline gives CDR1 MNHNS, CDR2 SASEGT.

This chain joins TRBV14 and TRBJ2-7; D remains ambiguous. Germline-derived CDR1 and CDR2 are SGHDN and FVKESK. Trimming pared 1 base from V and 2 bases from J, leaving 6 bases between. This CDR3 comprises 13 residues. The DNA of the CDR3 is TGTGCCAGCAGCCAAGGTGCGCCCTACGAGCAGTACTTC. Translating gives CASSQGAPYEQYF.

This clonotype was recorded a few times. The CDR3 here is CASRTGTGGNQPQHF. CDR3 sequence (DNA): TGTGCCAGCAGGACCGGGACAGGGGGGAATCAGCCCCAGCATTTT. The chain has TRBV2 and TRBJ1-5, with 11 nucleotides matching TRBD1. V gave up 6 bases and J gave up 4 bases; unmatched junction bases: 5. Germline V lookup: CDR1 SNHLY, CDR2 FYNNEI. The CDR3 has 15 residues.

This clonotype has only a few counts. CDR3 DNA: TGTGCCAGCAGCCCTCCGACGGGGGGCCGGCAGCCCCAGCATTTT. This translates into CASSPPTGGRQPQHF. This chain joins TRBV6-1 and TRBJ1-5, with D possibly TRBD1 on 6 matching bases. Germline-derived CDR1 and CDR2 are MNHNS and SASEGT. CDR3 length: 15 residues. The V and J ends lost 6 bases and 7 bases respectively, with 19 bases between them.

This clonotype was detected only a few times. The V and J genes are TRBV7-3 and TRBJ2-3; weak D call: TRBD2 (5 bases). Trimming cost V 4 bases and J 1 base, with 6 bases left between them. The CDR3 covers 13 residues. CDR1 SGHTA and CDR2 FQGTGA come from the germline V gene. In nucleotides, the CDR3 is TGTGCCAGCAGCTCCGGGGGCACAGATACGCAGTATTTT. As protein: CASSSGGTDTQYF. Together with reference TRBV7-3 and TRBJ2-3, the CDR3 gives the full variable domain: GAGVSQTPSNKVTEKGKYVELRCDPISGHTALYWYRQSLGQGPEFLIYFQGTGAADDSGLPNDRFFAVRPEGSVSTLKIQRTERGDSAVYLCASSSGGTDTQYFGPGTRLTVL.

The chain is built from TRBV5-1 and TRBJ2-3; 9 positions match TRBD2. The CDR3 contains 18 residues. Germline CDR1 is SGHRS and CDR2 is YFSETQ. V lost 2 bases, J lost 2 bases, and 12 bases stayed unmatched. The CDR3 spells CASSFSGGAEVTTDTQYF. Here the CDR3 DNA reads TGCGCCAGCAGCTTTAGCGGGGGCGCCGAAGTAACCACAGATACGCAGTATTTT.